This T cell receptor (beta chain) was profiled in a study of shared clonotypes between healthy human individuals. Study outcomes and limitations: In contrast to clonotypes shared by all four donors, non-shared clonotypes had lower generation probabilities. At large depth, rarefaction still showed sorted-subset sequencing to be incomplete. Researchers sampled blood only, noting tissue repertoires likely differ.

Profiled with immunoSEQ multiplex PCR; TCRdb holds only in-frame clones, not every one. The data hold 330,000 or so clones, with around 79% observed a single time. Free of recent acute infections or vaccinations, the donors were healthy HIV-negative adults. Germline V gives CDR1 MDHEN, CDR2 SYDVKM. This CDR3 spans 14 amino acids. Trimming took off 6 bases at V and 0 bases at J, with 11 bases between the two ends. Concerning this clone: Its antigen is as yet unknown.

The sequence derives from a man aged 25 to 45 in good health. The sample taken for sequencing was memory CD4+ T cells sorted from blood. Subset: CD45RA-negative fraction. This chain uses TRBV28 with TRBJ1-2, with D unclear. The CDR3 DNA sequence: TGTGCCAGCAGGGAGTACGAGTCTAACTATGGCTACACCTTC. Translating gives CASREYESNYGYTF.